This TCR beta chain was sequenced in a study of metastatic and nonmetastatic thyroid tumors. The overall study: Repertoires from malignant and benign thyroid patients were compared across blood and tumor or nodule tissue. Study observations and caveats: As reported, TCR beta diversity in blood and tumor was significantly higher in malignant thyroid tumors than in benign nodules.

Thyroid surgery was preceded by no treatment in any patient. This clone was seen more than once but under ten times. Its target is not known. An end of the junction differs from the germline gene, which may be a read error. Via MiXCR, TCRdb re-called the PCR reads. The table has about 25,000 clones, more than 15% seen once. The CDR3 runs to 15 residues. Germline values: CDR1 LNHDA, CDR2 SQIVND (reference sequence). The chain employs TRBV19 and TRBJ2-1, with D tentatively TRBD2 (5 bases). The specimen sequenced was blood. The receptor was isolated from a male donor with papillary thyroid cancer or a benign thyroid nodule (not recorded which). Some clones in this sample may be carry-over from other donors' samples. The CDR3: CASSSVQSSYNEQFF. The DNA for the CDR3 is TGTGCAAGTAGTAGCGTTCAGAGCTCCTACAATGAGCAGTTCTTC.